This T cell receptor beta chain was identified during a study of blood T cells in healthy people across ages. V trimming: 1 base; J trimming: 11 bases; junction bases outside the gene matches: 11. The CDR3 contains 15 residues. Germline V gene lookup returns CDR1 SGHTA and CDR2 FQGNSA. The authors ran a second PCR of about 7 to 12 cycles using a sample-barcoded 5' primer and a J-beta primer mix. TCRdb called the 5' RACE reads again in MiXCR, with one record for every CDR3 protein. The table lists over a million distinct CDR3 sequences, approximately 63% of them singletons. The TCR was taken from a man younger than 35 in good health. The rearrangement uses TRBV7-2 and TRBJ2-7, with 10 bases lining up with TRBD1. Sequencing used blood. This CDR3 reads CASSLGRQGAREEYF. CDR3 in DNA: TGTGCCAGCAGCTTAGGGAGACAGGGGGCGCGTGAGGAGTACTTC.